A selection of T cell receptor beta chains follows, all from one sample in a study of T cells in Graves' hyperthyroidism and ophthalmopathy. A single record per CDR3 protein comes from TCRdb applying MiXCR to the multiplex PCR reads. The table includes 400,000 to 600,000 distinct CDR3 sequences, 20% detected once. The sample comprised blood. These TCRs come from a man in his late teens or twenties with Graves' hyperthyroidism. The CDR3 runs from the conserved cysteine through the conserved F or W.

>TRBJ2-4|TRBV18
CASSPTSAWGNIQYF
>TRBJ1-1|TRBV12-3/TRBV12-4
CASSLGRGFQVDTEAFF
>TRBJ2-6|TRBV18
CASSPLSRQGLPGANVLTF
>TRBJ2-7|TRBV12-3/TRBV12-4
CASSATGGPYEQYF
>TRBJ1-1|TRBV30
CAWSKGALNTEAFF
>TRBJ2-4|TRBV2
CASSEALRGAGGSKNIQYF
>TRBJ1-2|TRBV19
CASGDTYGYTF
>TRBJ1-2|TRBV11-2
CASSGRGAEGYTF
>TRBJ1-2|TRBV6-1
CASSVVRDIGYGYTF
>TRBJ1-1|TRBV30
CAWSLSRVVQGENTEAFF
>TRBJ2-5|TRBV28
CASSPGTGGQETQYF
>TRBJ1-2|TRBV27
CASGPGVDYGYTF
>TRBJ1-1|TRBV10-2
CASSETRRGAPEAFF
>TRBJ1-2|TRBV2
CASSETSGGGGYTF
>TRBJ2-7|TRBV5-1
CASSQRDGDEQYF
>TRBJ1-6|TRBV7-2
CASSLLVVGGDSPLHF
>TRBJ2-7|TRBV10-2
CASSELTVPYEQYF
>TRBJ2-5|TRBV11-2
CASRPRGRETQYF
>TRBJ1-5|TRBV12-3/TRBV12-4
CASSHDPQPQHF
>TRBJ1-3|TRBV2
CAIDRFSGNTIYF
>TRBJ1-6|TRBV6-1
CASSEAGGPLHF
>TRBJ1-1|TRBV6-2/TRBV6-3
CASTGQGRTEAFF
>TRBJ2-2|TRBV12-3/TRBV12-4
CASTSSGFGTGELFF
>TRBJ1-1|TRBV6-5
CASSYSIARNTEAFF
>TRBJ1-4|TRBV9
CASSVGTAYNEKLFF
>TRBJ1-1|TRBV6-1
CASSAHREGRTEAFF
>TRBJ2-7|TRBV12-3/TRBV12-4
CASASPGTAINEQYF
>TRBJ2-2|TRBV9
CASSERYTGELFF
>TRBJ1-5|TRBV20-1
CSATKTVDNQPQHF
>TRBJ2-5|TRBV20-1
CSARDDRETQYF
>TRBJ2-3|TRBV13
CASSFSPSGTSTDTQYF
>TRBJ2-2|TRBV7-9
CANTGPGNTGELFF
>TRBJ2-7|TRBV6-2/TRBV6-3
CASSYSRLVGEQYF
>TRBJ1-2|TRBV30
CAWNPQGARGYTF
>TRBJ2-2|TRBV7-3
CASSQGDRKTGELFF
>TRBJ1-1|TRBV6-2/TRBV6-3
CASSYFLGRGTEAFF
>TRBJ1-5|TRBV19
CASSMDEGSQPQHF
>TRBJ2-7|TRBV4-1
CASSQGPSHEQYF
>TRBJ1-3|TRBV30
CAWTVYSGNTIYF
>TRBJ1-2|TRBV4-1
CASSHPKGQGVGGYTF
>TRBJ2-6|TRBV2
CASSVTDPGANVLTF
>TRBJ2-3|TRBV15
CATSRDFGHYTQYF
>TRBJ2-5|TRBV28
CASQAGGPRETQYF
>TRBJ2-2|TRBV5-1
CASSSVDRVGAGELFF
>TRBJ1-2|TRBV3-1
CASSPTGSSGGYTF
>TRBJ2-7|TRBV5-1
CASSRQDFREQYF
>TRBJ2-7|TRBV6-5
CASRGREGHEQYF
>TRBJ2-7|TRBV6-1
CASRDDSSPHHYEQYF
>TRBJ1-1|TRBV27
CASSQLGQGEAFF
>TRBJ1-2|TRBV19
CASSIMGPGVGYTF